The rows below give T cell receptor beta chains drawn from one sample of a study of regulatory T cells in long-lasting Graves disease. TCRdb independently ran MiXCR on the multiplex PCR reads; one entry per CDR3 protein. The data hold roughly 510,000 distinct CDR3 sequences, with roughly 15% observed a single time. In addition, the sample was reused for a study of T cells in Graves' hyperthyroidism and ophthalmopathy.

The input for sequencing was peripheral blood mononuclear cells (PBMCs), taken at new diagnosis, from a patient treated with antithyroid drugs. The receptors stem from a man between 18 and 29 years old with Graves disease. Each CDR3 is given with its conserved first and last residue. Each record gives: J gene, D gene, V gene, clone size, CDR3 DNA, CDR3 protein. D genes are given only for firm matches. Rows may omit the clone size; those that give it use once, few, many or a size class.

TRBJ1-1 TRBD1 TRBV12-3/TRBV12-4 many TGTGCCAGCAGTTTCAGGGACAGGAACACTGAAGCTTTCTTT CASSFRDRNTEAFF
TRBJ2-5 TRBD2 TRBV19 few TGTGCCAGTAGTATAAGGACTAGCGGGAGGGGGGAGGAGACCCAGTACTTC CASSIRTSGRGEETQYF
TRBJ2-1 - TRBV5-1 - TGCGCCAGCAGCTTGGGGGGCGCATTTGGTTCCTACAATGAGCAGTTCTTC CASSLGGAFGSYNEQFF
TRBJ2-1 - TRBV7-2 many TGTGCCAGCAGTTTATTGGGTATTGACCGAAGTTACAATGAGCAGTTCTTC CASSLLGIDRSYNEQFF
TRBJ2-7 TRBD1 TRBV7-9 few TGTGCCAGCAGCTTATCAGGGGGCAGTTTCCACGAGCAGTACTTC CASSLSGGSFHEQYF
TRBJ1-6 - TRBV18 many TGTGCCAGCTCACTGAACAGGGATTGGGATTCACCCCTCCACTTT CASSLNRDWDSPLHF
TRBJ2-3 - TRBV6-2/TRBV6-3 few TGTGCCAGCAGTGAACGGGTCCTCACAGATACGCAGTATTTT CASSERVLTDTQYF
TRBJ2-7 TRBD1 TRBV28 many TGTGCCAGCAGTTTAAGAGGACAGGGCAGGTACGAGCAGTACTTC CASSLRGQGRYEQYF
TRBJ2-7 TRBD2 TRBV27 many TGTGCCAGCAGTGCCCGGACTAGCGTTAGCTCCTACGAGCAGTACTTC CASSARTSVSSYEQYF
TRBJ2-4 - TRBV7-9 - TGTGCCAGCAGCTTAGGCGGAGGGGATTTCATTCAGTACTTC CASSLGGGDFIQYF
TRBJ1-2 TRBD1 TRBV3-1 many TGTGCCAGCAGCGAAACCGGGACAGGTACACGCTACACCTTC CASSETGTGTRYTF
TRBJ2-5 TRBD2 TRBV6-1 - TGTGCCAGGGGACTAGCGGGACCTCAAGAGACCCAGTACTTC CARGLAGPQETQYF
TRBJ2-1 - TRBV7-9 many TGTGCCAGCACCAGGGCTACTGAGCAGTTCTTC CASTRATEQFF
TRBJ2-5 TRBD1 TRBV18 many TGTGCCAGCACCGGGACAGAGCAAGAGACCCAGTACTTC CASTGTEQETQYF
TRBJ2-7 - TRBV27 many TGTGCCAGCAGTTTATCGGCGATATACGAGCAGTACTTC CASSLSAIYEQYF
TRBJ2-7 - TRBV19 few TGTGCCAGTAGTATTGTCGGCAGGATCTACGAGCAGTACTTC CASSIVGRIYEQYF
TRBJ2-7 - TRBV5-4 - TGTGCCAGCAGCCCGAACGTGGGGGAGGCCCCAAACTACGAGCAGTACTTC CASSPNVGEAPNYEQYF
TRBJ2-2 - TRBV28 few TGTGCCAGCAGTTCGTACCGGGAAGGCACCGGGGAGCTGTTTTTT CASSSYREGTGELFF
TRBJ1-5 - TRBV7-2 few TGTGCCAGCAGCTTAGTCGGGGGGGGGGGAAGCAATCAGCCCCAGCATTTT CASSLVGGGGSNQPQHF
TRBJ2-3 - TRBV14 - TGTGCCAGCAGCCCCTCCGACGGGACTGCCCTTTCAGATACGCAGTATTTT CASSPSDGTALSDTQYF
TRBJ2-1 - TRBV11-2 many TGTGCCAGCAGCGCTCTAGCGAGCCGGTACAATGAGCAGTTCTTC CASSALASRYNEQFF
TRBJ1-3 - TRBV2 - TGTGCCAGCAGCCCAACAGGCTTCCTCCTCGACACCATATATTTT CASSPTGFLLDTIYF
TRBJ2-4 - TRBV7-2 few TGTGCCAGCAGCTTATACGAGTTGTTCTCCATTCAGTACTTC CASSLYELFSIQYF
TRBJ2-7 TRBD2 TRBV29-1 many TGCAGCGTGTCGGGACTAGCGTCACTCTACGAGCAGTACTTC CSVSGLASLYEQYF
TRBJ2-1 TRBD2 TRBV5-1 many TGCGCCAGCAGCCTCCCGGGACTAGCGGGAGTTATCGATGAGCAGTTCTTC CASSLPGLAGVIDEQFF
TRBJ2-1 - TRBV5-1 few TGCGCCAGCAGCCACCGACCCGGAGTGGAGCGGAATGAGCAGTTCTTC CASSHRPGVERNEQFF
TRBJ2-3 - TRBV11-1 many TGTGCCAGCAGCCACCGGAATCAAGATACGCAGTATTTT CASSHRNQDTQYF
TRBJ1-6 - TRBV5-1 - TGCGCCAGCAGCTTATATTCCCAGGGAACGTCCTATAATTCACCCCTCCACTTT CASSLYSQGTSYNSPLHF
TRBJ2-7 - TRBV20-1 - TGCAGTGCCACCTGGGACCGACCCTACGAGCAGTACTTC CSATWDRPYEQYF
TRBJ1-6 - TRBV19 few TGTGCCAGTAGTTCGAGGACTTCTTATAATTCACCCCTCCACTTT CASSSRTSYNSPLHF
TRBJ2-3 - TRBV6-2/TRBV6-3 - TGTGCCAGCGGTTGGGTCACAGATACGCAGTATTTT CASGWVTDTQYF
TRBJ2-7 TRBD2 TRBV27 many TGTGCCAGCAGTGTCCTAGCGGGAGCAACCTACGAGCAGTACTTC CASSVLAGATYEQYF
TRBJ1-2 TRBD1 TRBV20-1 - TGCAGTGCTACGCGCTTAGGGGACAGGGGGGGCTACACCTTC CSATRLGDRGGYTF
TRBJ2-7 - TRBV27 - TGTGCCAGCAGTTTGATTGACAGGGCGGGGGAGCAGTACTTC CASSLIDRAGEQYF
TRBJ2-2 - TRBV10-3 few TGTGCCATCAGCCCCGGGGGAAGAAAGTCTACCGGGGAGCTGTTTTTT CAISPGGRKSTGELFF
TRBJ2-5 - TRBV9 - TGTGCCAGCAGCGACCGCAACCAGGGGGAGACCCAGTACTTC CASSDRNQGETQYF
TRBJ2-2 TRBD1 TRBV28 few TGTGCCAGCAGCTCAGGGGGTGAAGGCGCCGGGGAGCTGTTTTTT CASSSGGEGAGELFF
TRBJ2-7 - TRBV7-9 many TGTGCCAGCAGCTCCGACAGGCGAGTCTACGAGCAGTACTTC CASSSDRRVYEQYF
TRBJ2-1 TRBD2 TRBV2 many TGTGCCAGCAACAGACTAGCGGAGTACAATGAGCAGTTCTTC CASNRLAEYNEQFF
TRBJ1-4 - TRBV6-2/TRBV6-3 many TGTGCCAGCAGTTACTCGGAAAGGGTTGCAACTAATGAAAAACTGTTTTTT CASSYSERVATNEKLFF
TRBJ2-5 - TRBV3-1 - TGTGCCAGCAGGCCCCAAGGGTTGGGGCGGGAGACCCAGTACTTC CASRPQGLGRETQYF
TRBJ2-7 - TRBV3-1 many TGTGCCAGCAGCCCCTCCAACTACGAGCAGTACTTC CASSPSNYEQYF
TRBJ1-2 - TRBV5-1 few TGCGCCAGCAGCTTTGATCAGGGTTTTGGCTACACCTTC CASSFDQGFGYTF
TRBJ2-1 TRBD2 TRBV11-3 few TGTGCCAGCAGCCAGGGTCGGGGACTAGCGGGAGGGAGGCACAATGAGCAGTTCTTC CASSQGRGLAGGRHNEQFF
TRBJ2-3 TRBD2 TRBV28 many TGTGCCATTTCACCTCCGGGACTAGCTGGTCTGGTAGATACGCAGTATTTT CAISPPGLAGLVDTQYF
TRBJ1-5 TRBD1 TRBV19 few TGTGCCAGTAATCCAACAGGGGTTAGCAATCAGCCCCAGCATTTT CASNPTGVSNQPQHF
TRBJ1-2 - TRBV30 many TGTGCCTGGAGTGAGGGCTATGGCTACACCTTC CAWSEGYGYTF
TRBJ1-1 - TRBV29-1 few TGCAGCGTTCTGGGACGGTCTATGAACACTGAAGCTTTCTTT CSVLGRSMNTEAFF
TRBJ1-2 - TRBV30 few TGTGCCTGGAGCCCCATGGGGGATAACTATGGCTACACCTTC CAWSPMGDNYGYTF
TRBJ2-7 TRBD2 TRBV7-9 few TGTGCCAGCAGCTTAATCCTAGCGGGAGCCGAGCAGTACTTC CASSLILAGAEQYF
TRBJ2-2 - TRBV28 few TGTGCCAGCAGCCAGCTGCGGGGGCCCAAGAACACCGGGGAGCTGTTTTTT CASSQLRGPKNTGELFF
TRBJ2-1 - TRBV12-5 few TGTGCTAGTGGTTTGGTACTGGGGGTGATGGAGGAGCAGTTCTTC CASGLVLGVMEEQFF
TRBJ2-1 - TRBV6-1 - TGTGCCAGCAGTCGATTCGCAACGAGTAGGAATGAGCAGTTCTTC CASSRFATSRNEQFF
TRBJ2-3 TRBD2 TRBV3-1 many TGTGCCAGCAGCAAACTAGCGGTTAGCACAGATACGCAGTATTTT CASSKLAVSTDTQYF